The 10 T cell receptor beta chains below come from one sample, sequenced in a study of OX40 agonist ivuxolimab in advanced cancers. Assay used: immunoSEQ multiplex PCR; TCRdb lists only in-frame clones, some missing. This table holds about 27,000 clones, around 86% found once. The material sequenced was CD4+ or CD8+ T cells sorted from blood, taken in a trial of the OX40 agonist ivuxolimab. The source of these receptors is an adult with an advanced solid tumor such as melanoma, head and neck, liver or kidney cancer.

In its sample, this clone was seen once. V and J are TRBV15 and TRBJ1-1; 9 bases are shared with TRBD1. From germline, CDR1 is LNHNV and CDR2 YYDKDF (reference sequence). V gave up 8 bases and J gave up 3 bases; unmatched junction bases: 13. The CDR3 has 16 residues. Written as DNA, the CDR3 is TGTGCCACCGGGTGGCGGCACAGGGGGCTTGACACTGAAGCTTTCTTT. Protein sequence: CATGWRHRGLDTEAFF.

V usage is TRBV30 and J usage is TRBJ1-5, with a weak D call TRBD1 (5 bases). Trimming stripped 2 bases from V and 1 base from J, with 12 bases between. The germline V gene encodes CDR1 GTSNPN and CDR2 SVGIG (reference sequence). This CDR3 has 15 amino acids. CDR3 nucleotides: TGTGCCTGGAGTAGGGGATCCCAAAGCAATCAGCCCCAGCATTTT. Amino acid sequence: CAWSRGSQSNQPQHF. The full variable domain, completed using reference TRBV30 and TRBJ1-5, is SQTIHQWPATLVQPVGSPLSLECTVEGTSNPNLYWYRQAAGRGLQLLFYSVGIGQISSEVPQNLSASRPQDRQFILSSKKLLLSDSGFYLCAWSRGSQSNQPQHFGDGTRLSIL.

This clone is deemed medium-sized. The rearrangement links TRBV4-1 to TRBJ2-7; 10 bases are shared with TRBD2. V trimming: 0 bases; J trimming: 5 bases; junction bases outside the gene matches: 4. The CDR3 length is 15 residues. Germline CDR1 and CDR2: MGHRA and YSYEKL. CDR3 DNA sequence: TGCGCCAGCAGCCAAGAACCTAGCGGGAGTAACGAGCAGTACTTC. This gives the protein CASSQEPSGSNEQYF.

This chain uses TRBV28 with TRBJ2-1, with TRBD2 as a possible D gene (5 bases). There are 13 residues in the CDR3. CDR1 and CDR2 (germline): MDHEN, SYDVKM. V lost 5 bases, J lost 7 bases, and 12 bases lay in between. In DNA, the CDR3 is TGTGCCAGCAGTCCAGGCCCGGGGAATGAGCAGTTCTTC. Its translation is CASSPGPGNEQFF. The variable domain in full, with the rest retrieved from reference TRBV28 and TRBJ2-1, is DVKVTQSSRYLVKRTGEKVFLECVQDMDHENMFWYRQDPGLGLRLIYFSYDVKMKEKGDIPEGYSVSREKKERFSLILESASTNQTSMYLCASSPGPGNEQFFGPGTRLTVL.

The chain joins TRBV28 to TRBJ1-3; TRBD1 matches at 8 bases. V lost 10 bases to trimming and J lost 4 bases; unmatched junction nucleotides: 12. Germline lookup yields CDR1 MDHEN and CDR2 SYDVKM. CDR3 size: 15 residues. CDR3 coding DNA: TGTGCCACCTCCCCCCAGGGGGCCACCGGAAACACCATATATTTT. Amino acid sequence: CATSPQGATGNTIYF.

This clone came up a few times. This sequence joins TRBV7-9 and TRBJ2-3; D call uncertain. The CDR3 is 11 amino acids. The V and J ends lost 7 bases and 5 bases respectively, with 7 bases between them. Per the germline V gene, CDR1 is SEHNR and CDR2 is FQNEAQ (reference sequence). The CDR3 nucleotides read TGTGCCAGCACTCACGAAGATACGCAGTATTTT. This sequence encodes CASTHEDTQYF.

The chain is built from TRBV20-1 and TRBJ2-7, with unresolved D. The V end lost 0 bases, the J end lost 3 bases, and 3 bases lay between the germline ends. The CDR3 has 11 amino acids. Germline values: CDR1 DFQATT, CDR2 SNEGSKA (reference sequence). CDR3 nucleotides: TGCAGTGCTAGAGATTACTACGAGCAGTACTTC. Encoded protein: CSARDYYEQYF.

This chain joins TRBV9 and TRBJ2-1; D is unresolved. Trimming removed 3 bases at V and 0 bases at J, with 7 bases between. Per the germline V gene, CDR1 is SGDLS and CDR2 is YYNGEE. This CDR3 is built from 14 residues. Written as DNA, the CDR3 is TGTGCCAGCAGCGCCGAGAGCTCCTACAATGAGCAGTTCTTC. Translation gives CASSAESSYNEQFF.

The chain employs TRBV19 and TRBJ1-2; D ambiguous. Germline V gene lookup returns CDR1 LNHDA and CDR2 SQIVND (reference sequence). This CDR3 is 12 amino acids long. Trimming cost V 5 bases and J 8 bases, with 12 bases left between them. CDR3 amino acids: CASSRGPLGYTF. The CDR3 nucleotides are TGTGCCAGTAGTCGCGGCCCCCTCGGCTACACCTTC.

This clone has a handful of counts. The chain recombines TRBV27 with TRBJ1-2, with no clear D. The germline gives CDR1 MNHEY, CDR2 SMNVEV (reference sequence). Trimming removed 0 bases at V and 8 bases at J, with 16 bases between. The CDR3 has 15 amino acids. The CDR3 coding sequence is TGTGCCAGCAGTTTATCGCCAGACCCTCTGGGAGGCTACACCTTC. The encoded protein is CASSLSPDPLGGYTF.